The clone carrying this T cell receptor (beta chain) is a singleton in its sample. The sample carries other DNA sequences with the same CDR3. V trimming: 3 bases; J trimming: 6 bases; junction bases outside the gene matches: 2. The CDR3 extends over 13 amino acids. CDR1 and CDR2 (germline): KGHSH, LQKENI. The data originate from a study of blood T cell repertoires in COVID-19. The study recruited people aged 18 to 89 years across 20 to 30 US areas. Cohort allocation depended upon clinical history that participants reported. Data came from immunoSEQ multiplex PCR; TCRdb stores just in-frame clones and leaves some out. The sample lists 300,000 to 450,000 clones; more than 70% were seen once.

V and J are TRBV18 and TRBJ1-2, with 9 bases identical to TRBD1. The clonotype originates from a man aged 30 to 39 who had recovered from COVID-19. Sequencing was carried out using PBMCs or T cells enriched from blood (not recorded which). The CDR3 loop is CASSPDRGNGYTF. The CDR3 DNA reads TGTGCCAGCTCACCGGACAGGGGTAATGGCTACACCTTC.